The 2 T cell receptor beta chains in this list originate from one sample, sequenced in a study of molecular identifiers for immune sequencing clone quantification. TCRdb passed the PCR reads through MiXCR, listing each CDR3 protein once. The table shows 400,000 to 600,000 distinct CDR3 sequences, with 25% occurring only once. Sequences were obtained from naive CD8+ T cells from blood, with Jurkat cell RNA spiked in. Documented subset: FACS-sorted CD8+CD4-CCR7+CD45RA+ naive T cells. These receptors were taken from a human donor in good health. Some libraries in this study had Jurkat cell RNA spiked in.

At least ten counts were recorded for this clonotype. CDR3 DNA sequence: TGTGCCAGTAGTACAAGCCAAGAGACCCAGTACTTC. Protein product: CASSTSQETQYF. V usage is TRBV19 and J usage is TRBJ2-5, with unresolved D. Trimming left V 4 bases short and J 1 base short, with 4 bases between. The germline V gene encodes CDR1 LNHDA and CDR2 SQIVND (reference sequence). CDR3 size: 12 residues.

This clonotype was seen a handful of times. V is TRBV7-9 and J is TRBJ2-2; no clear D. The germline V and J ends were trimmed by 2 bases and 3 bases, with 7 bases remaining between them. CDR3 size: 14 residues. CDR1 and CDR2 (germline): SEHNR, FQNEAQ (reference sequence). The CDR3 DNA follows: TGTGCCAGCAGCTTATATCAGGACACCGGGGAGCTGTTTTTT. Its protein is CASSLYQDTGELFF.